This entry describes one TCR beta chain. The antigen is undetermined. Here the gene names and germline are mouse. The read comes to an end 1 residue before the CDR3 does, leaving the germline J gene to fill in the end. V gave up 3 bases and J gave up 1 base; unmatched junction bases: 5. CDR3 length: 17 residues. In germline, CDR1 is FNHDT, CDR2 SITEND (reference sequence). This sample is part of a study of tissue T cells after allogeneic stem cell transplantation. Whole-study results and caveats: The study did not identify alloreactive or antigen-specific tissue TCRs, and some clones might be persisting host cells. Shared clones across patients were few; motif clustering revealed tissue-specific shared signatures. Anatomically similar tissues had similar TCR repertoires within each patient.

Survey-depth TCRbeta CDR3 sequencing reported V/J genes and productive frequencies. This table comes from immunoSEQ multiplex PCR, and its TCRdb copy is limited to in-frame clones, with some not included. Of 6,800 or so clones in the sample, 65% to 70% were seen once. The TCR was taken from a female BALB/c mouse in good health. These mice share the MHC haplotype H2-d. Sequencing was carried out using blood. The chain links TRBV19 to TRBJ2-5; TRBD2 agrees at 13 bases. The covered CDR3 bases are TGTGCCAGCAGTACGCCGGGACTGGGGGGGGACCAAGACACCCAGTAC. It specifies CASSTPGLGGDQDTQY. Given in full, the CDR3 is CASSTPGLGGDQDTQYF.